The T cell receptor beta chain described here comes from a study of monozygotic twins with cystic fibrosis. About the research overall: Library input was 2.5 to 3 micrograms of fragmented DNA, with roughly 15 PCR cycles.

Broader study findings: Monozygotic CF twin pairs shared significantly more nucleotide-identical clonotypes than unrelated CF individuals did. Median Simpson clonality of 0.0095 suggested naive T cells predominated.

Sequenced by immunoSEQ multiplex PCR; TCRdb stores in-frame clones only, minus some. The sample holds about 32,000 clones, roughly 90% seen once. Trimming cost V 4 bases and J 1 base; bases outside gene matches: 6. The CDR3 totals 15 residues. The germline gives CDR1 SGHNT, CDR2 YYREEE (reference sequence). Comment on this clone: Its antigen is not known.

Sequencing was done on a sample of blood. This TCR was sampled from a girl aged 2-10 years with cystic fibrosis. This sequence joins TRBV5-4 and TRBJ1-1, with 8 bases matching TRBD1. CDR3 DNA sequence: TGTGCCAGCAGCGACCGACAGGGGCAGAACACTGAAGCTTTCTTT. Its translation is CASSDRQGQNTEAFF.